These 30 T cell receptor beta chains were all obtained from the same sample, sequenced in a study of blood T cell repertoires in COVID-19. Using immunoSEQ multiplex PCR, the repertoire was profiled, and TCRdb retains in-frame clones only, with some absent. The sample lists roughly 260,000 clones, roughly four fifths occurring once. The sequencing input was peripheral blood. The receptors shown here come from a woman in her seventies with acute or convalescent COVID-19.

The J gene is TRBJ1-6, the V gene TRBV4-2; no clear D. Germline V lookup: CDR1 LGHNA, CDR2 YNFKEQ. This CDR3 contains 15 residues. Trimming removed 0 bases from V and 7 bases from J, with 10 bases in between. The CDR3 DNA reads TGTGCCAGCAGCCAAGAACTGCCGGGGAATTCACCCCTCCACTTT. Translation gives CASSQELPGNSPLHF.

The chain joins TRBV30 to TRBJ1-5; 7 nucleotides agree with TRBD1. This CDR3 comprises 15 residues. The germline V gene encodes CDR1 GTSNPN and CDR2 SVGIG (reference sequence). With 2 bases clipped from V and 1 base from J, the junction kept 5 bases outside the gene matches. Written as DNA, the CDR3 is TGTGCCTGGAGTAGGAGGGGGCTAAGCAATCAGCCCCAGCATTTT. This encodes CAWSRRGLSNQPQHF.

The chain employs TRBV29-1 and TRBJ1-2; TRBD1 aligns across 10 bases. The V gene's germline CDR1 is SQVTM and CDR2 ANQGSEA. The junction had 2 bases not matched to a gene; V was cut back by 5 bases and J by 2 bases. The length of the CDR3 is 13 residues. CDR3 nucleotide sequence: TGCAGCGTTATGGACAGGGGGAACTATGGCTACACCTTC. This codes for CSVMDRGNYGYTF. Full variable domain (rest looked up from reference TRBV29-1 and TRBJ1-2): SAVISQKPSRDICQRGTSLTIQCQVDSQVTMMFWYRQQPGQSLTLIATANQGSEATYESGFVIDKFPISRPNLTFSTLTVSNMSPEDSSIYLCSVMDRGNYGYTFGSGTRLTVV.

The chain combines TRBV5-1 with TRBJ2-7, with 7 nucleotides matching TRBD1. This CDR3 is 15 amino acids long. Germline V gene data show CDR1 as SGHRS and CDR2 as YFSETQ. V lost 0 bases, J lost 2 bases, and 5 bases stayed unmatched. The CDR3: CASSLGGGHTYEQYF. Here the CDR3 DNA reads TGCGCCAGCAGCTTGGGAGGGGGCCATACCTACGAGCAGTACTTC.

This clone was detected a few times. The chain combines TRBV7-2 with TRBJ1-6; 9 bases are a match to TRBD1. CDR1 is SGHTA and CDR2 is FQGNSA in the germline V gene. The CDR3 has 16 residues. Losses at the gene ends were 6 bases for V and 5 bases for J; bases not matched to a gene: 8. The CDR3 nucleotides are TGTGCCAGCAGGCTAACAGGGGGCACGCATAATTCACCCCTCCACTTT. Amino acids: CASRLTGGTHNSPLHF.

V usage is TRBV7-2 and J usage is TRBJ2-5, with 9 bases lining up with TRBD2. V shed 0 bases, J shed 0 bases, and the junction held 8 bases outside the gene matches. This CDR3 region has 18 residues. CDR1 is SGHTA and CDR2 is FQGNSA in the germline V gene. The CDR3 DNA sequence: TGTGCCAGCAGCTTAGCAAGTAGCGGGGGCCCGTACCAAGAGACCCAGTACTTC. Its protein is CASSLASSGGPYQETQYF.

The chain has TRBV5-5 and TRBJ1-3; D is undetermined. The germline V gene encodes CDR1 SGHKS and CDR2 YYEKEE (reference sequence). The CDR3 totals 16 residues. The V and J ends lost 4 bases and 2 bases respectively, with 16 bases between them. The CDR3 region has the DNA TGTGCCAGCAGCCCCGGTTCCGGTAGTGCTGGAAACACCATATATTTT. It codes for CASSPGSGSAGNTIYF.

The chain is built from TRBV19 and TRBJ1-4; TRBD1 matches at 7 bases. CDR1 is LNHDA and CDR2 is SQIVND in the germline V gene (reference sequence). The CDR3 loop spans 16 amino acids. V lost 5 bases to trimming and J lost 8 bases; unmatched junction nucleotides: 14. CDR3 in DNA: TGTGCCAGTAGTTCAACCCCAGGGGGAGGACTCGAAAAACTGTTTTTT. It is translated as CASSSTPGGGLEKLFF.

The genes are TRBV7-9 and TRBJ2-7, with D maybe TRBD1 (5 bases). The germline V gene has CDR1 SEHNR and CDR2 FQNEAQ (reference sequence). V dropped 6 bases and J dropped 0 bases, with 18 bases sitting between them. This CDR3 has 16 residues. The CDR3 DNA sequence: TGTGCCAGCAGGTGGGGTGGGCCAGGGCGCTCCTACGAGCAGTACTTC. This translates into CASRWGGPGRSYEQYF.

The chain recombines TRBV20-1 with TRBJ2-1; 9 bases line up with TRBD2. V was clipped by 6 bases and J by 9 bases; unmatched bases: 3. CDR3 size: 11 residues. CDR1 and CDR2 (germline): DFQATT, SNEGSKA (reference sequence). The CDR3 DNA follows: TGCAGTGCGCGACTAGCGGTTGAGCAGTTCTTC. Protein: CSARLAVEQFF.

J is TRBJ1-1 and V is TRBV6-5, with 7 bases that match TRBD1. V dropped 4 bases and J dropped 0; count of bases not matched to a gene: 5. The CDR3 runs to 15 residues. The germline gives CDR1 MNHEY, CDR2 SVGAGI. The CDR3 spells CASSSGQTMNTEAFF. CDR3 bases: TGTGCCAGCAGTTCGGGACAGACCATGAACACTGAAGCTTTCTTT.

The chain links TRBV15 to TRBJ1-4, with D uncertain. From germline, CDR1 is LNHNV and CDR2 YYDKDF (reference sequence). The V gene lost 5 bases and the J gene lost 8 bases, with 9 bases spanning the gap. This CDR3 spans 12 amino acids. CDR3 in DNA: TGTGCCACCAGCCTCTCGGGGGAAAAACTGTTTTTT. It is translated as CATSLSGEKLFF.

The CDR3 here is CASSPTRLGQPPYEQYF. DNA for the CDR3: TGTGCCAGCAGCCCAACAAGGCTGGGACAGCCACCCTACGAGCAGTACTTC. The chain links TRBV3-1 (or the pseudogene TRBV3-2) to TRBJ2-7; 7 nucleotides align to TRBD1. The CDR3 is 17 residues long. Germline V gives CDR1 LGHDT, CDR2 YNNKEL (reference sequence). With V trimmed by 4 bases and J by 2 bases, 14 bases remained unmatched.

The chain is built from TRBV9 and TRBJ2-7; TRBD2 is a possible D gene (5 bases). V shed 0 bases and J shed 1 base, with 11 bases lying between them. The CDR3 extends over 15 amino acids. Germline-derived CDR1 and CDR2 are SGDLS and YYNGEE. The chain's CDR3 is CASSVGGVGSYEQYF. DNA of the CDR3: TGTGCCAGCAGCGTAGGGGGAGTAGGGTCCTACGAGCAGTACTTC.

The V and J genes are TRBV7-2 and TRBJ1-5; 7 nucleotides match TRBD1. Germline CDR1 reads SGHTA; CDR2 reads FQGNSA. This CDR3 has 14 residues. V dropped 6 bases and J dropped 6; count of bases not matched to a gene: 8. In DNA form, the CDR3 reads TGTGCCAGCAGTTGGGACAGCCTTGGTCAGCCCCAGCATTTT. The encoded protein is CASSWDSLGQPQHF. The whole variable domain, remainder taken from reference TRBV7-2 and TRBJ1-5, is GAGVSQSPSNKVTEKGKDVELRCDPISGHTALYWYRQSLGQGLEFLIYFQGNSAPDKSGLPSDRFSAERTGGSVSTLTIQRTQQEDSAVYLCASSWDSLGQPQHFGDGTRLSIL.

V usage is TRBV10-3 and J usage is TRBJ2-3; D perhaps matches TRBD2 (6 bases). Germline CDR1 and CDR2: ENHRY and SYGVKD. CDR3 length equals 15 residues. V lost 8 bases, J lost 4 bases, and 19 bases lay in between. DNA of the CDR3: TGTGCCATCGCGTCCACTAGACTAGTCCCAGATACGCAGTATTTT. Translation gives CAIASTRLVPDTQYF.

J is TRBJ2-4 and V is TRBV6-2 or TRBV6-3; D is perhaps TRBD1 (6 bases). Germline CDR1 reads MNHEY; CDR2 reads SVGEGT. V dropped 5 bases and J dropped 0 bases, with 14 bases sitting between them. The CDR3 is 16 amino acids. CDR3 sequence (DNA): TGTGCCAGCAGTCCCCGGACAGTTCTAGCCAAAAACATTCAGTACTTC. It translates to CASSPRTVLAKNIQYF.

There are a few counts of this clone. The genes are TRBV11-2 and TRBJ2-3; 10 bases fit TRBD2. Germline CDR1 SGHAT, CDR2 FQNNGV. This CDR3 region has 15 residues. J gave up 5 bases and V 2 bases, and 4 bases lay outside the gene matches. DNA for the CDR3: TGTGCCAGCAGCTTACAGCGGGGGGGTCAAGATACGCAGTATTTT. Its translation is CASSLQRGGQDTQYF.

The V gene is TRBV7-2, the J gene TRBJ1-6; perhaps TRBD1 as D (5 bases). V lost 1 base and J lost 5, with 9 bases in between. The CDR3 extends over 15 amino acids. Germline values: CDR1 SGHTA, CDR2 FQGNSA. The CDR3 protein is CASSLEAGNNSPLHF. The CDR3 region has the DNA TGTGCCAGCAGCTTAGAAGCAGGGAATAATTCACCCCTCCACTTT.

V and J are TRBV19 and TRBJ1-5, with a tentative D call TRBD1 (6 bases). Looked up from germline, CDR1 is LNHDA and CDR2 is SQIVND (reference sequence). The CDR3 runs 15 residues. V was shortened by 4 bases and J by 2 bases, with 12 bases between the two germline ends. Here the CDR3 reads CASSRDTHRNQPQHF. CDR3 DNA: TGTGCCAGTAGTAGGGACACCCACCGCAATCAGCCCCAGCATTTT.

CDR3 sequence (DNA): TGTGCCAGCAACAAGGACAGGGTCACGCCGGCTTTCTTT. This codes for CASNKDRVTPAFF. This rearrangement joins TRBV7-2 to TRBJ1-1; 8 bases fit TRBD1. From germline, CDR1 is SGHTA and CDR2 FQGNSA. The CDR3 consists of 13 residues. J was trimmed by 11 bases and V by 7 bases; bases with no gene match: 12. Filled out from reference TRBV7-2 and TRBJ1-1, the complete variable domain reads GAGVSQSPSNKVTEKGKDVELRCDPISGHTALYWYRQSLGQGLEFLIYFQGNSAPDKSGLPSDRFSAERTGGSVSTLTIQRTQQEDSAVYLCASNKDRVTPAFFGQGTRLTVV.

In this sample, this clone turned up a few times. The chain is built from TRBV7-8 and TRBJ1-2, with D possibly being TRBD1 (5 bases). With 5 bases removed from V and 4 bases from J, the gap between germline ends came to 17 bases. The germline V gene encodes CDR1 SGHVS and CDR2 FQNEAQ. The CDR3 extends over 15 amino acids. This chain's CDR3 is CASSPGRVGGYGYTF. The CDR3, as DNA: TGTGCCAGCAGCCCGGGAAGAGTCGGGGGCTATGGCTACACCTTC.

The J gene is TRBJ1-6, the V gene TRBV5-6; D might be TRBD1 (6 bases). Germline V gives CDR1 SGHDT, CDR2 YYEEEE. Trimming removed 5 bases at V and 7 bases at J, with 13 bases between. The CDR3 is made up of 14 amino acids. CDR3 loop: CASRETDRNSPLHF. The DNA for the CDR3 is TGTGCCAGCAGGGAGACGGACAGAAATTCACCCCTCCACTTT. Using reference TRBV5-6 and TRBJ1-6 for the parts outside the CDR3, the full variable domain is DAGVTQSPTHLIKTRGQQVTLRCSPKSGHDTVSWYQQALGQGPQFIFQYYEEEERQRGNFPDRFSGHQFPNYSSELNVNALLLGDSALYLCASRETDRNSPLHFGNGTRLTVT.

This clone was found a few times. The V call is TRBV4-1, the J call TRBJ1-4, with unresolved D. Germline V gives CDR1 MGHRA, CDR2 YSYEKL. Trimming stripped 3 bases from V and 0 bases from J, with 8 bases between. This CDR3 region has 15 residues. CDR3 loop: CASSHHSATNEKLFF. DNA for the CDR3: TGCGCCAGCAGCCACCACTCGGCAACTAATGAAAAACTGTTTTTT.

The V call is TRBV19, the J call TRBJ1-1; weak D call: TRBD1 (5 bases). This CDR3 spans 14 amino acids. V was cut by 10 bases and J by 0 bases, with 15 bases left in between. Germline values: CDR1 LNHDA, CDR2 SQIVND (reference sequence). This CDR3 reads CATQGIFMNTEAFF. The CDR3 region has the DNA TGTGCCACCCAGGGCATCTTCATGAACACTGAAGCTTTCTTT.

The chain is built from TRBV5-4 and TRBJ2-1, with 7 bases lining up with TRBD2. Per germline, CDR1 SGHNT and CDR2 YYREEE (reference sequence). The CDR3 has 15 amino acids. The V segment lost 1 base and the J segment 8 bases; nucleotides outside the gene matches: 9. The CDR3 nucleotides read TGTGCCAGCAGCTTGTGGGGGGGATTGGTCCATGAGCAGTTCTTC. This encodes CASSLWGGLVHEQFF.

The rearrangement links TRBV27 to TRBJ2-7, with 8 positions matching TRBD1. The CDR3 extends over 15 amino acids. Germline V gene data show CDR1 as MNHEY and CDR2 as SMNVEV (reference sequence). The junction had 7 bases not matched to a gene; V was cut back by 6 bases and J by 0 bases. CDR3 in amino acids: CASRSGGRSSYEQYF. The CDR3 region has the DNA TGTGCCAGCAGGTCAGGGGGCAGGAGCTCCTACGAGCAGTACTTC.

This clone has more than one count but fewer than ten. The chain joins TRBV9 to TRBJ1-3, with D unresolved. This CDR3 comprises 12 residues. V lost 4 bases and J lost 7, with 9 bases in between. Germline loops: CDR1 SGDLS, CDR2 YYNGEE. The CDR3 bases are TGTGCCAGCAGCCCGACGGGGAACACCATATATTTT. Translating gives CASSPTGNTIYF.

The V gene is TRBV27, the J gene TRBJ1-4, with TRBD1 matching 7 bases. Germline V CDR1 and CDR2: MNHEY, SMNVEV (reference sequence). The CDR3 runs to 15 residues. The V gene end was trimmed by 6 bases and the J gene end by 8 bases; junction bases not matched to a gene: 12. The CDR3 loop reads CASSSDRVVKEKLFF. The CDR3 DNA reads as TGTGCCAGCAGCTCCGACAGGGTGGTAAAAGAAAAACTGTTTTTT. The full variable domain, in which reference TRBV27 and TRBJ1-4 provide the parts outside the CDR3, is EAQVTQNPRYLITVTGKKLTVTCSQNMNHEYMSWYRQDPGLGLRQIYYSMNVEVTDKGDVPEGYKVSRKEKRNFPLILESPSPNQTSLYFCASSSDRVVKEKLFFGSGTQLSVL.

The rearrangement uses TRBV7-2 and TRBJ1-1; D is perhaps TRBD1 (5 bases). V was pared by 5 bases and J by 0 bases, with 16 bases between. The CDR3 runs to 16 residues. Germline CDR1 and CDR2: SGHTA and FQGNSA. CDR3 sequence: CASSPQPSTVNTEAFF. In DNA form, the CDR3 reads TGTGCCAGCAGCCCCCAGCCCTCGACAGTGAACACTGAAGCTTTCTTT.